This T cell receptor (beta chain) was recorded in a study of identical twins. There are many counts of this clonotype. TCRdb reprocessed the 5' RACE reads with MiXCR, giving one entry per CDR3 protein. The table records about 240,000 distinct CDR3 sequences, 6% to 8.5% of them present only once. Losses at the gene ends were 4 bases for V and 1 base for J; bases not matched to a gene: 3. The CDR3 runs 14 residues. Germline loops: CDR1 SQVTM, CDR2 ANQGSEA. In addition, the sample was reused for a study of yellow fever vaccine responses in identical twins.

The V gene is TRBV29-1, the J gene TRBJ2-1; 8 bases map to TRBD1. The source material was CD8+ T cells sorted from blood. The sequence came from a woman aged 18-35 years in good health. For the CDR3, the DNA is TGCAGCGTTGCCGGACAGGGTTCCTACAATGAGCAGTTCTTC. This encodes CSVAGQGSYNEQFF.